These 23 T cell receptor beta chains came from one sample sequenced in a study of blood T cell repertoires in COVID-19 (dated by TCRdb to about 2020). Library generation was performed with the immunoSEQ multiplex PCR assay. TCRdb took over this immuneACCESS table, retaining in-frame rearrangements with V and J assigned. Such tables are incomplete; in checked studies, under half of the missing clones stem from an unresolved V gene, and the remainder is unexplained. In this sample the table shows 210,000 or so clones, roughly nine tenths of which occur a single time. 2% to 2.5% of the sample is held by the ten biggest clonotypes. The sequenced sample was peripheral blood. These receptors all stem from a woman between 45 and 65 years old with acute or convalescent COVID-19.

The V and J genes are TRBV6-1 and TRBJ1-1; 8 bases line up with TRBD1. The germline V gene has CDR1 MNHNS and CDR2 SASEGT. J was trimmed by 13 bases and V by 2 bases; bases with no gene match: 21. The CDR3 is 17 amino acids. This CDR3 reads CASSELAGGVDGVRIFF. CDR3 coding DNA: TGTGCCAGCAGTGAATTGGCAGGGGGCGTAGATGGGGTGAGAATTTTCTTT.

This clone was observed a single time. The chain joins TRBV7-2 to TRBJ1-2; a weak D match, TRBD1 (6 bases). V was cut by 0 bases and J by 0 bases, with 11 bases left in between. The CDR3 runs 16 residues. The germline V gene has CDR1 SGHTA and CDR2 FQGNSA. The CDR3 sequence is CASSLATGHPNYGYTF. CDR3 nucleotides: TGTGCCAGCAGCTTAGCGACAGGCCACCCTAACTATGGCTACACCTTC.

The rearrangement links TRBV19 to TRBJ2-1; weak D call: TRBD2 (5 bases). Per the germline V gene, CDR1 is LNHDA and CDR2 is SQIVND (reference sequence). Trimming took 0 bases from V and 2 from J, leaving 8 bases between them. CDR3 length equals 15 residues. CDR3 sequence (DNA): TGTGCCAGTAGTATAGATCCGGGGACCTACAATGAGCAGTTCTTC. This encodes CASSIDPGTYNEQFF.

Only one count was recorded for this clone. CDR3 sequence: CASSRVGTGGTEAFF. CDR3 nucleotides: TGTGCCAGTTCCCGCGTTGGGACAGGGGGCACTGAAGCTTTCTTT. V is TRBV19 and J is TRBJ1-1; 11 bases fit TRBD1. The CDR3 length is 15 residues. After removal of 8 bases from V and 4 bases from J, the junction contained 9 bases not matched to a gene. The V gene's germline CDR1 is LNHDA and CDR2 SQIVND (reference sequence).

This chain connects TRBV7-9 to TRBJ2-5, with D hard to call. V lost 1 base to trimming and J lost 4 bases, with 4 bases between them. CDR3 length: 12 residues. Germline V lookup: CDR1 SEHNR, CDR2 FQNEAQ (reference sequence). This CDR3 reads CASSLVIETQYF. CDR3 nucleotides: TGTGCCAGCAGCTTAGTAATAGAGACCCAGTACTTC. The variable domain in full, completed from reference TRBV7-9 and TRBJ2-5, reads DTGVSQNPRHKITKRGQNVTFRCDPISEHNRLYWYRQTLGQGPEFLTYFQNEAQLEKSRLLSDRFSAERPKGSFSTLEIQRTEQGDSAMYLCASSLVIETQYFGPGTRLLVL.

V usage is TRBV12-3 or TRBV12-4 and J usage is TRBJ1-3, with D tentatively TRBD1 (5 bases). Trimming took 3 bases from V and 9 from J, leaving 12 bases between them. This CDR3 has 13 residues. Written as DNA, the CDR3 is TGTGCCAGCAGTTTGGGGGGAGGAGGCACCATATATTTT. Its protein is CASSLGGGGTIYF.

This clone appeared a single time. The V gene is TRBV7-2, the J gene TRBJ1-4; D possibly corresponds to TRBD1 (6 bases). Germline V gene lookup returns CDR1 SGHTA and CDR2 FQGNSA. The CDR3 extends over 14 amino acids. The V end was cut by 0 bases, the J end by 6 bases, with 8 bases between. The CDR3 coding sequence is TGTGCCAGCAGCTTAGCCGGACAGTATGAAAAACTGTTTTTT. Amino acid sequence: CASSLAGQYEKLFF. Full variable domain (rest looked up from reference TRBV7-2 and TRBJ1-4): GAGVSQSPSNKVTEKGKDVELRCDPISGHTALYWYRQSLGQGLEFLIYFQGNSAPDKSGLPSDRFSAERTGGSVSTLTIQRTQQEDSAVYLCASSLAGQYEKLFFGSGTQLSVL.

The chain combines TRBV20-1 with TRBJ1-1; unclear D gene. This CDR3 spans 11 amino acids. Germline V gene lookup returns CDR1 DFQATT and CDR2 SNEGSKA (reference sequence). The V and J ends lost 5 bases and 2 bases respectively, with 6 bases between them. In DNA form, the CDR3 reads TGCAGTGCTCCAATTAACACTGAAGCTTTCTTT. Amino acids: CSAPINTEAFF.

The V gene is TRBV6-5, the J gene TRBJ2-2; 8 positions match TRBD2. Germline-derived CDR1 and CDR2 are MNHEY and SVGAGI. J was trimmed by 3 bases and V by 7 bases; bases with no gene match: 4. The CDR3 has 14 amino acids. CDR3 region: CASTSGGDTGELFF. CDR3 in DNA: TGTGCCAGCACATCGGGAGGGGACACCGGGGAGCTGTTTTTT.

The rearrangement uses TRBV18 and TRBJ2-1, with D possibly being TRBD2 (6 bases). V dropped 0 bases and J dropped 9 bases, with 12 bases sitting between them. CDR1 and CDR2 from the germline V gene are KGHSH and LQKENI. The CDR3 is 14 amino acids. The CDR3 DNA is TGTGCCAGCTCACCACCCGGGACCGGGGGTGAGCAGTTCTTC. It yields the protein CASSPPGTGGEQFF.

This clone was picked up a small number of times. The gene calls are TRBV6-5 and TRBJ2-7; 7 nucleotides match TRBD1. The CDR3 length is 14 residues. Trimming cost V 2 bases and J 3 bases; bases outside gene matches: 4. Germline V lookup: CDR1 MNHEY, CDR2 SVGAGI. The CDR3 region has the DNA TGTGCCAGCAGTTACCAGGCAGGGGGCTACGAGCAGTACTTC. It yields the protein CASSYQAGGYEQYF.

V is TRBV19 and J is TRBJ1-4, with a possible D match to TRBD1 (5 bases). V was pared by 6 bases and J by 2 bases, with 13 bases between. This CDR3 has 15 residues. Germline assignment: CDR1 LNHDA and CDR2 SQIVND (reference sequence). CDR3 sequence: CASSPRGFTNEKLFF. As DNA, the CDR3 is TGTGCCAGTAGCCCCCGGGGGTTCACTAATGAAAAACTGTTTTTT.

J is TRBJ1-6 and V is TRBV19, with D perhaps matching TRBD1 (6 bases). The CDR3 contains 14 residues. V was pared by 7 bases and J by 9 bases, with 16 bases between. Germline loops: CDR1 LNHDA, CDR2 SQIVND (reference sequence). CDR3 in amino acids: CASNNPQGRSPLHF. CDR3 coding DNA: TGTGCCAGTAACAATCCACAGGGTCGTTCACCCCTCCACTTT.

Here the CDR3 DNA reads TGTGCCAGCAGCGTAGAGGGACGGGGGGACTATGGCTACACCTTC. It yields the protein CASSVEGRGDYGYTF. The V and J genes are TRBV9 and TRBJ1-2, with a weak D call TRBD1 (5 bases). The CDR3 runs to 15 residues. Looked up from germline, CDR1 is SGDLS and CDR2 is YYNGEE. With 0 bases removed from V and 3 bases from J, the gap between germline ends came to 12 bases.

The gene calls are TRBV7-7 and TRBJ2-2, with 8 nucleotides matching TRBD2. After removal of 2 bases from V and 1 base from J, the junction contained 9 bases not matched to a gene. The CDR3 is made up of 18 amino acids. CDR1 is SSHAT and CDR2 is FNYEAQ in the germline V gene (reference sequence). The CDR3 loop reads CASSLITASGWNTGELFF. The CDR3, as DNA: TGTGCCAGCAGCTTAATCACGGCTAGCGGGTGGAACACCGGGGAGCTGTTTTTT.

This chain uses TRBV7-9 with TRBJ2-2, with 9 bases matching TRBD1. Germline CDR1 and CDR2: SEHNR and FQNEAQ (reference sequence). Trimming cost V 4 bases and J 2 bases; bases outside gene matches: 5. This CDR3 is 16 amino acids long. The CDR3 protein is CASSSMDRGNTGELFF. The DNA of the CDR3 is TGTGCCAGCAGCTCGATGGACAGGGGAAACACCGGGGAGCTGTTTTTT. Full variable domain (missing parts from reference TRBV7-9 and TRBJ2-2): DTGVSQNPRHKITKRGQNVTFRCDPISEHNRLYWYRQTLGQGPEFLTYFQNEAQLEKSRLLSDRFSAERPKGSFSTLEIQRTEQGDSAMYLCASSSMDRGNTGELFFGEGSRLTVL.

J is TRBJ2-7 and V is TRBV7-2; TRBD2 aligns across 7 bases. The CDR3 has 16 residues. The V segment lost 4 bases and the J segment 2 bases; nucleotides outside the gene matches: 11. Per the germline V gene, CDR1 is SGHTA and CDR2 is FQGNSA. CDR3 sequence reads: CASSYTAGGSPYEQYF. The CDR3 DNA reads TGTGCCAGCAGCTACACCGCCGGGGGGTCGCCCTACGAGCAGTACTTC.

A remark on this clone: Germline is not matched at one junction end, which may reflect a read error. V usage is TRBV11-2 and J usage is TRBJ2-7; 7 bases line up with TRBD2. There are 10 residues in the CDR3. The germline CDR1 and CDR2 sequences are SGHAT and FQNNGV. The CDR3 sequence is CASSSREASF. Written as DNA, the CDR3 is TGTGCCAGCAGCTCACGGGAGGCTTCGTTC.

J is TRBJ2-7 and V is TRBV6-5, with 7 bases matching TRBD1. From germline, CDR1 is MNHEY and CDR2 SVGAGI. After removal of 10 bases from V and 4 bases from J, the junction contained 10 bases not matched to a gene. This CDR3 contains 13 residues. CDR3 sequence (DNA): TGTGCCACCCTAGGACAGGACCCTTACGAGCAGTACTTC. It translates to CATLGQDPYEQYF.

The V and J genes are TRBV11-2 and TRBJ2-5, with 12 bases identical to TRBD2. The CDR3 sequence is 16 residues long. Germline V gene lookup returns CDR1 SGHAT and CDR2 FQNNGV. Germline trimming cut 5 bases from V and 1 base from J; bases unmatched to any gene: 5. DNA for the CDR3: TGTGCCAGCAGCCCGACTAGCGGGGGACCCCAAGAGACCCAGTACTTC. It encodes CASSPTSGGPQETQYF.

The genes are TRBV7-9 and TRBJ1-1; D not resolved. Germline CDR1 is SEHNR and CDR2 is FQNEAQ (reference sequence). Trimming took 5 bases from V and 0 from J, leaving 7 bases between them. CDR3 length: 13 amino acids. The chain's CDR3 is CASSELLNTEAFF. The CDR3 DNA sequence: TGTGCCAGCAGCGAGCTCTTGAACACTGAAGCTTTCTTT.

The chain combines TRBV4-1 with TRBJ1-5, with 8 bases identical to TRBD1. This CDR3 has 15 residues. V trimming: 4 bases; J trimming: 1 base; junction bases outside the gene matches: 3. The V gene's germline CDR1 is MGHRA and CDR2 YSYEKL. This chain's CDR3 is CASSPGQGSNQPQHF. Written as DNA, the CDR3 is TGCGCCAGCAGCCCCGGACAGGGAAGCAATCAGCCCCAGCATTTT.

The rearrangement links TRBV5-1 to TRBJ2-7; 7 bases are a match to TRBD1. This CDR3 contains 13 residues. Trimming removed 4 bases from V and 5 bases from J; junction bases left unmatched: 6. The germline CDR1 and CDR2 sequences are SGHRS and YFSETQ. CDR3 sequence (DNA): TGCGCCAGCAGCCAGACAGGGATGCACGAGCAGTACTTC. Translation: CASSQTGMHEQYF.